This T cell receptor (beta chain) was observed in a study of OX40 agonist ivuxolimab in advanced cancers. Study-wide findings and caveats: On average, CD8+ T cells showed a greater number of expanded clones than CD4+. Among the least clonally expanded were partial responders at 0.1-3.0 mg/kg. Also showing low normalized T-cell clonal expansion were some of the nonresponders.

The cohort excluded patients with autoimmune disease history or systemic immunosuppression. As concerns this clone: Its antigen is still unknown.

The CDR3 is made up of 13 amino acids. V lost 3 bases and J 8 bases, leaving 9 bases between the germline ends. Germline CDR1 and CDR2: SGHTS and YDEGEE. The protocol was immunoSEQ multiplex PCR, while the TCRdb copy is restricted to in-frame clones and leaves out a portion. The sample carries 80,000 to 100,000 clones, around 85% recorded once. This sequence was found in an adult with an advanced solid tumor such as melanoma, head and neck, liver or kidney cancer. The sequencing used CD4+ or CD8+ T cells sorted from blood, collected in a trial of the OX40 agonist ivuxolimab. The gene calls are TRBV5-8 and TRBJ1-6; D ambiguous. CDR3 in amino acids: CASSWQWDSPLHF. The DNA of the CDR3 is TGTGCCAGCAGCTGGCAGTGGGATTCACCCCTCCACTTT.